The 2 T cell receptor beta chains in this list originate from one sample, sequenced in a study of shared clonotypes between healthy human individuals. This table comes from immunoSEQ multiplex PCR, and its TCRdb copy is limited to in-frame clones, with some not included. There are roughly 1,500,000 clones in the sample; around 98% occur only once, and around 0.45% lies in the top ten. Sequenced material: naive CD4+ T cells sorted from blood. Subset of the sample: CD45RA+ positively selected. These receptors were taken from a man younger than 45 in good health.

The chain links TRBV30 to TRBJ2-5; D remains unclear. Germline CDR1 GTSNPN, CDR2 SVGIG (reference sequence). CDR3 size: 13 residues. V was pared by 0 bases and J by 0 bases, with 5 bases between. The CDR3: CAWSVTNQETQYF. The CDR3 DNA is TGTGCCTGGAGTGTAACGAACCAAGAGACCCAGTACTTC.

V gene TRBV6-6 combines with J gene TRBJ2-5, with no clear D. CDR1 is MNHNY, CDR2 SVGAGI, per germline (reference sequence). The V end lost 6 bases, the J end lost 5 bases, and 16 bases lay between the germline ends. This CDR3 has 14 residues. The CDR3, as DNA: TGTGCCAGCAGGGGATCTCCCGTTCGGGAGACCCAGTACTTC. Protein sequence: CASRGSPVRETQYF.